The 14 T cell receptor beta chains given below trace back to one sample, sequenced in a study of early T cells in non-severe SARS-CoV-2 infection (dated by TCRdb to about 2021). The library came from 5' RACE. Sequencing was performed on a NextSeq 500. Through fastp at Q25 and MiXCR, TCRdb rebuilt clones from the public reads, retaining in-frame beta chains. Each CDR3 protein gets just one entry, which takes the most common genes and DNA from the rows behind it. The table for this sample lists more than 45,000 distinct CDR3 sequences; about 5.6% of them were counted only once. In total, the top ten clones hold 6% to 7% of the sample. The specimen was whole blood. Receptors originate from an adult who was a healthcare worker with PCR-confirmed SARS-CoV-2 infection or an uninfected control (not recorded which).

This clonotype showed up just a few times. This chain connects TRBV6-2 or TRBV6-3 to TRBJ2-2; 9 bases are a match to TRBD2. Germline CDR1 reads MNHEY; CDR2 reads SVGEGT. The trim removed 2 bases at V and 2 bases at J, leaving 6 bases unmatched. The CDR3 covers 17 residues. The CDR3 bases are TGTGCCAGCAGTTACCCAGCGGGGGGACTAAACACCGGGGAGCTGTTTTTT. It is translated as CASSYPAGGLNTGELFF.

In this sample, this clonotype turned up many times. The chain links TRBV6-1 to TRBJ2-1; 9 nucleotides line up with TRBD2. The ends lost 1 base at V and 3 bases at J; junction bases unmatched: 4. Germline CDR1 and CDR2: MNHNS and SASEGT. The CDR3 length is 16 residues. The CDR3 loop reads CASSEGPAGGYNEQFF. CDR3 nucleotide sequence: TGTGCCAGCAGTGAAGGCCCAGCGGGGGGCTACAATGAGCAGTTCTTC.

This clonotype has at least ten counts. The chain is built from TRBV3-1 and TRBJ1-2; D call uncertain. V was cut by 0 bases and J by 2 bases, with 10 bases left in between. Germline values: CDR1 LGHDT, CDR2 YNNKEL (reference sequence). The CDR3 runs 15 residues. This CDR3 is CASSQERSENYGYTF. For the CDR3, the DNA is TGTGCCAGCAGCCAAGAGAGGTCAGAGAACTATGGCTACACCTTC.

About this clonotype: This may stem from a read error, because a much larger clone lies one nucleotide away. Because it lacks the conserved phenylalanine or tryptophan at the end, this CDR3 is likely a read error. The chain recombines TRBV6-5 with TRBJ2-7, with TRBD2 as a possible D gene (6 bases). Between the trimmed V and J ends, which lost 0 bases and 3 bases, there was a span of 12 bases. The length of the CDR3 is 15 residues. Germline V gene lookup returns CDR1 MNHEY and CDR2 SVGAGI. CDR3 residues: CASSYSRESSYEQYS. In DNA form, the CDR3 reads TGTGCCAGCAGTTACTCTCGGGAGTCAAGCTACGAGCAGTACTCC.

This clonotype occurred a few times. J is TRBJ1-5 and V is TRBV20-1, with a possible D match to TRBD1 (5 bases). Germline V gives CDR1 DFQATT, CDR2 SNEGSKA (reference sequence). Trimming removed 3 bases at V and 5 bases at J, with 14 bases between. The CDR3 covers 14 residues. The CDR3 reads CSASVRDSYQPQHF. As DNA, the CDR3 is TGCAGTGCTAGTGTCAGGGATAGTTATCAGCCCCAGCATTTT.

This clonotype turned up a few times. The V gene is TRBV25-1, the J gene TRBJ2-2; weak D call: TRBD2 (6 bases). The CDR3 sequence is 13 residues long. From germline, CDR1 is MGHDK and CDR2 SYGVNS. V shed 2 bases and J shed 5 bases, with 6 bases lying between them. CDR3 in amino acids: CASSEGGTGELFF. CDR3 DNA sequence: TGTGCCAGCAGTGAAGGAGGGACCGGGGAGCTGTTTTTT.

V is TRBV7-2 and J is TRBJ2-5, with a tentative D call TRBD2 (5 bases). Trimming pared 1 base from V and 5 bases from J, leaving 11 bases between. CDR3 length: 14 amino acids. Germline CDR1 is SGHTA and CDR2 is FQGNSA. CDR3 in amino acids: CASSLGVGVETQYF. The CDR3 bases are TGTGCCAGCAGCTTAGGCGTGGGAGTTGAGACCCAGTACTTC.

This clonotype was counted at least ten times. The genes are TRBV10-3 and TRBJ1-2; tentatively, D is TRBD1 (5 bases). CDR1 and CDR2 (germline): ENHRY, SYGVKD. V dropped 3 bases and J dropped 7 bases, with 15 bases sitting between them. The CDR3 is 14 residues long. For the CDR3, the DNA is TGTGCCATCAGTGAAATCGCCCAAGGGACTGGCTACACCTTC. This encodes CAISEIAQGTGYTF.

The sample holds many counts of this clonotype. This chain joins TRBV20-1 and TRBJ2-7; 7 nucleotides line up with TRBD2. The V gene's germline CDR1 is DFQATT and CDR2 SNEGSKA (reference sequence). The CDR3 extends over 14 amino acids. V lost 1 base, J lost 7 bases, and 10 bases stayed unmatched. The CDR3 nucleotides are TGCAGTGCTAGAGGAGCGGGATCCGAGGTAGAGCAGTACTTC. It specifies CSARGAGSEVEQYF.

This clonotype showed up just a few times. The J gene is TRBJ1-4, the V gene TRBV7-9; maybe TRBD1 (5 bases). Between the trimmed V and J ends, which lost 3 bases and 8 bases, there was a span of 10 bases. Germline loops: CDR1 SEHNR, CDR2 FQNEAQ (reference sequence). CDR3 length equals 13 residues. This chain's CDR3 is CASSFRAGEKLFF. As DNA, the CDR3 is TGTGCCAGCAGCTTCAGGGCTGGCGAAAAACTGTTTTTT.

Many counts were recorded for this clonotype. The chain couples TRBV7-2 to TRBJ2-7, with TRBD1 matching over 7 bases. Per the germline V gene, CDR1 is SGHTA and CDR2 is FQGNSA. This CDR3 region has 13 residues. Losses at the gene ends were 1 base for V and 8 bases for J; bases not matched to a gene: 5. CDR3 loop: CASSLGQGSKQYF. DNA of the CDR3: TGTGCCAGCAGCTTAGGACAGGGTAGTAAGCAGTACTTC. Filled out from reference TRBV7-2 and TRBJ2-7, the complete variable domain reads GAGVSQSPSNKVTEKGKDVELRCDPISGHTALYWYRQSLGQGLEFLIYFQGNSAPDKSGLPSDRFSAERTGGSVSTLTIQRTQQEDSAVYLCASSLGQGSKQYFGPGTRLTVT.

This clonotype was detected many times. The chain links TRBV20-1 to TRBJ2-5, with a tentative D call TRBD2 (5 bases). The CDR3 totals 14 residues. Trimming removed 5 bases from V and 2 bases from J, with 15 bases in between. Germline V gene data show CDR1 as DFQATT and CDR2 as SNEGSKA (reference sequence). The DNA of the CDR3 is TGCAGTGCTCTACCGGGAAACCGACAAGAGACCCAGTACTTC. As protein: CSALPGNRQETQYF.

The J gene is TRBJ2-5, the V gene TRBV19; D perhaps matches TRBD1 (5 bases). This CDR3 spans 14 amino acids. The V gene's germline CDR1 is LNHDA and CDR2 SQIVND (reference sequence). The V and J ends lost 3 bases and 4 bases respectively, with 12 bases between them. CDR3 in amino acids: CASSIQGYSETQYF. As DNA, the CDR3 is TGTGCCAGTAGTATCCAGGGATATTCAGAGACCCAGTACTTC.

This clonotype was recorded a few times. The rearrangement joins TRBV4-3 to TRBJ2-5; perhaps TRBD1 as D (6 bases). This CDR3 comprises 17 residues. V gave up 0 bases and J gave up 1 base, with 15 bases separating them. Germline values: CDR1 LGHNA, CDR2 YSLEER. The CDR3 sequence is CASSQDHRDTCQETQYF. As DNA, the CDR3 is TGCGCCAGCAGCCAAGATCACCGGGACACATGCCAAGAGACCCAGTACTTC.